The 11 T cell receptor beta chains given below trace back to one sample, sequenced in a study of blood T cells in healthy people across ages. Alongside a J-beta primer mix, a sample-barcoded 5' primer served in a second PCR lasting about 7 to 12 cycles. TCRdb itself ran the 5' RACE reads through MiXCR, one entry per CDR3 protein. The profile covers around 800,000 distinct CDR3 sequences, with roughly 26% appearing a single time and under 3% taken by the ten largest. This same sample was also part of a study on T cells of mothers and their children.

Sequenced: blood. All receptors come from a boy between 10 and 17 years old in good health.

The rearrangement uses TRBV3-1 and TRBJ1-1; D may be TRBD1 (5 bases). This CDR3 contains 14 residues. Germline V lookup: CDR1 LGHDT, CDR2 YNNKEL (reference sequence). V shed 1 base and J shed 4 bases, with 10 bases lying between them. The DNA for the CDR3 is TGTGCCAGCAGCCAAGGGGGGACGAGCACTGAAGCTTTCTTT. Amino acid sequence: CASSQGGTSTEAFF.

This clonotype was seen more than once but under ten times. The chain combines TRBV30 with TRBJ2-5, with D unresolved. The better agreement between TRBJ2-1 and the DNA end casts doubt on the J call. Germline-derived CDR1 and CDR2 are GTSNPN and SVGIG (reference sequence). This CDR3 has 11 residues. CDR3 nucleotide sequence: TGTGCCTGGAAGGGAAACAATGAGCAGTTCTTC. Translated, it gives CAWKGNNEQFF.

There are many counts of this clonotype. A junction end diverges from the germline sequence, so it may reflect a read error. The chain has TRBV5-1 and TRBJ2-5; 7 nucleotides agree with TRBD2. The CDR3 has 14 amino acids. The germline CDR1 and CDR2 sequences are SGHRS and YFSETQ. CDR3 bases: TGTGCCAGCAGCTTAACGGGGGGACAAGAGACCCAGTACTTC. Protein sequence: CASSLTGGQETQYF.

CDR3 sequence reads: CASGLTGAIDTQYF. In DNA, the CDR3 is TGTGCTAGTGGTTTGACAGGGGCTATAGATACGCAGTATTTT. This chain connects TRBV12-5 to TRBJ2-3; 7 bases agree with TRBD1. The CDR3 is 14 amino acids. Germline-derived CDR1 and CDR2 are LGHNT and FRNRAP. J was trimmed by 5 bases and V by 2 bases; bases with no gene match: 4. Looking up the rest from reference TRBV12-5 and TRBJ2-3 gives the full variable domain: DARVTQTPRHKVTEMGQEVTMRCQPILGHNTVFWYRQTMMQGLELLAYFRNRAPLDDSGMPKDRFSAEMPDATLATLKIQPSEPRDSAVYFCASGLTGAIDTQYFGPGTRLTVL.

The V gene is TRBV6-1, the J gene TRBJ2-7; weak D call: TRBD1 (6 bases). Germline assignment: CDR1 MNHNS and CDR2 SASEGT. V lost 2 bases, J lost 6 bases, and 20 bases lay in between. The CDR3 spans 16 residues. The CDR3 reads CASSESAWQGSGEQYF. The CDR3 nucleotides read TGTGCCAGCAGTGAAAGTGCGTGGCAGGGGTCGGGCGAGCAGTACTTC.

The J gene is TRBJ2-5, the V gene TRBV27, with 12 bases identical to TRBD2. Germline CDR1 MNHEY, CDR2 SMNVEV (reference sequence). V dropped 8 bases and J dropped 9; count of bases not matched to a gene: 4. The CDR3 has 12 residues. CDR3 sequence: CASETSGGAQYF. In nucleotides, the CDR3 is TGTGCCAGCGAGACTAGCGGGGGAGCCCAGTACTTC.

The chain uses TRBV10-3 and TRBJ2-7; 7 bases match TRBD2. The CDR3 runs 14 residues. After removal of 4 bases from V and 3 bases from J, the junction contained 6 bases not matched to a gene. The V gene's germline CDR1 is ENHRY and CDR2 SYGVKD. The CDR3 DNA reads TGTGCCATCAGTGGGACTAGTGCTGGCTACGAGCAGTACTTC. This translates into CAISGTSAGYEQYF.

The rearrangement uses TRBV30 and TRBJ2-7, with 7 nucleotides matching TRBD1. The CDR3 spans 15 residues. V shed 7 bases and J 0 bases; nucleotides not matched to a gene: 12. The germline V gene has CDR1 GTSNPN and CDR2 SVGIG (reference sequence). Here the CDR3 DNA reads TGTGCCTCTACACACGACCCAGGGGGCTCCTACGAGCAGTACTTC. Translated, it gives CASTHDPGGSYEQYF.

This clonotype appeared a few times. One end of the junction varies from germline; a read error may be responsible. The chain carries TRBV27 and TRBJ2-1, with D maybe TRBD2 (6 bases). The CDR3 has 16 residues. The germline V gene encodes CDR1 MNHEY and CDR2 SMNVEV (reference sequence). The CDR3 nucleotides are TGTGCCAGCAGTTTATTTGCGGGGACCTCCTACAATAAGCAGTTCTTC. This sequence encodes CASSLFAGTSYNKQFF.

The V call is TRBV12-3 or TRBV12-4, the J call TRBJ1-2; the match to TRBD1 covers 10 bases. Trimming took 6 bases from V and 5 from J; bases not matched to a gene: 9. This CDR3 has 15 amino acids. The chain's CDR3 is CASSSDRGRMYGYTF. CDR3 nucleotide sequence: TGTGCCAGCAGCTCCGACAGGGGGCGGATGTATGGCTACACCTTC.

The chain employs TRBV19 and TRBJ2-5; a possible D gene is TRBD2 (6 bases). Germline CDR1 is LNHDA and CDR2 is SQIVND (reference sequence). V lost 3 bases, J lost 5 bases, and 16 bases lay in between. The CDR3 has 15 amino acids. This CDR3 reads CASSIGAGSDETQYF. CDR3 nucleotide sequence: TGTGCCAGTAGTATCGGGGCGGGATCAGATGAGACCCAGTACTTC.